This TCR beta chain was captured in a study of long-term antiretroviral therapy in people with HIV. At survey level, the immunoSEQ assay was run in its v3.0 version. Method: immunoSEQ multiplex PCR; TCRdb's copy keeps in-frame clones and lacks some. This table holds more than 35,000 clones, 75% to 90% found once. Treatment of all HIV participants took place in the United States. Specimens retained about 0.9-11 million cryopreserved PBMC preceding DNA extraction. This CDR3 is 13 amino acids long. Trimming took 2 bases from V and 4 from J, leaving 6 bases between them. Germline CDR1 is MNHEY and CDR2 is SVGAGI.

The rearrangement uses TRBV6-5 and TRBJ2-4; D not certain. The TCR was taken from a man between 18 and 35 years old with HIV. Here the sequenced sample was unsorted PBMCs, taken 1.5 years after starting antiretroviral therapy. DNA for the CDR3: TGTGCCAGCAGTTACCTGGCGAAAAACATTCAGTACTTC. This sequence encodes CASSYLAKNIQYF.